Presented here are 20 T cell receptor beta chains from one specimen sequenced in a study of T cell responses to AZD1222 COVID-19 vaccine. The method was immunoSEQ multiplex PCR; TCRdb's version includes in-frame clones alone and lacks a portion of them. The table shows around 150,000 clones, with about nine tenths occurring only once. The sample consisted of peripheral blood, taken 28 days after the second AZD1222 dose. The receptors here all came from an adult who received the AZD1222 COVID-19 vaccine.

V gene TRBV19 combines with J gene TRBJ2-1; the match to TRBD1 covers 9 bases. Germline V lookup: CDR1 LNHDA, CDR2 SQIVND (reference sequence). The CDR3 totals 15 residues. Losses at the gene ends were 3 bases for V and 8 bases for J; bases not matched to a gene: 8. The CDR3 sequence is CASSIGGQGMDEQFF. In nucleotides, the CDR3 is TGTGCCAGTAGTATTGGAGGACAGGGGATGGATGAGCAGTTCTTC.

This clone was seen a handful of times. The DNA of the CDR3 is TGTGCCAGCAGCTTGGGTTCACACCCTAGTGATGAGCAGTTCTTC. Its translation is CASSLGSHPSDEQFF. This chain links TRBV5-4 with TRBJ2-1; no clear D. The CDR3 sequence is 15 residues long. Per the germline V gene, CDR1 is SGHNT and CDR2 is YYREEE (reference sequence). Trimming took 0 bases from V and 8 from J, leaving 15 bases between them.

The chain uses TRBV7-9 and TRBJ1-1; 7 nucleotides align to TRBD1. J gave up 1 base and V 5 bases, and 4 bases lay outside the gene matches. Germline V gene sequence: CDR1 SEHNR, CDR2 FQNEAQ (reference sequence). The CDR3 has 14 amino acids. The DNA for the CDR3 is TGTGCCAGCAGCCCGGGACAGAGGAACACTGAAGCTTTCTTT. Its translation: CASSPGQRNTEAFF. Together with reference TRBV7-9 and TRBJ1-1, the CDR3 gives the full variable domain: DTGVSQNPRHKITKRGQNVTFRCDPISEHNRLYWYRQTLGQGPEFLTYFQNEAQLEKSRLLSDRFSAERPKGSFSTLEIQRTEQGDSAMYLCASSPGQRNTEAFFGQGTRLTVV.

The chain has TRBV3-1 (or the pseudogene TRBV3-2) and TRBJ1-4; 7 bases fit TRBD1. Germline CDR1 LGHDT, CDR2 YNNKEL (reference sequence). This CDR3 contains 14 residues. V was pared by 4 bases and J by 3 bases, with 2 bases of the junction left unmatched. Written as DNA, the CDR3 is TGTGCCAGCAGCCGGGACAGCGCTAATGAAAAACTGTTTTTT. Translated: CASSRDSANEKLFF.

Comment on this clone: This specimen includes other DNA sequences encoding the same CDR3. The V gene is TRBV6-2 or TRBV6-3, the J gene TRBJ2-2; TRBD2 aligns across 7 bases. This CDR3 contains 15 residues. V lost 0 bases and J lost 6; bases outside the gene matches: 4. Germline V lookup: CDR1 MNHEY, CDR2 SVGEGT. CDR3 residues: CASSYSLGRAGELFF. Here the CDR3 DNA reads TGTGCCAGCAGTTACTCCCTGGGGAGGGCCGGGGAGCTGTTTTTT.

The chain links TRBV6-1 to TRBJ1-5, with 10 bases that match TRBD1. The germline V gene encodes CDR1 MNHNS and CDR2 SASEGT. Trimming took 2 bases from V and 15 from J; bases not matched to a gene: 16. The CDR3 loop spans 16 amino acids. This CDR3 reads CASSEQGVWDRGPRHF. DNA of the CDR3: TGTGCCAGCAGTGAACAGGGTGTCTGGGACAGGGGACCTCGGCATTTT.

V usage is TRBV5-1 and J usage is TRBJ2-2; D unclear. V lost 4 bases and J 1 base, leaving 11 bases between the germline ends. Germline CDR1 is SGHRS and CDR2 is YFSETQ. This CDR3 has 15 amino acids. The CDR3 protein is CASSLDSLNTGELFF. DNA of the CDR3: TGCGCCAGCAGCCTAGACTCTCTGAACACCGGGGAGCTGTTTTTT.

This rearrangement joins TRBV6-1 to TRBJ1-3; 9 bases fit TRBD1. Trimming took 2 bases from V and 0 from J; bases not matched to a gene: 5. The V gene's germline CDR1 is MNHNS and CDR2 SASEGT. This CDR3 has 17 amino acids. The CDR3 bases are TGTGCCAGCAGTGAACAGGACAGGGGCTTCTCTGGAAACACCATATATTTT. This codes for CASSEQDRGFSGNTIYF.

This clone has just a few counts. The DNA for the CDR3 is TGTGCCAGCAGTGACTCGTATCTAGGGGGCAATGAGCAGTTCTTC. It translates to CASSDSYLGGNEQFF. The chain couples TRBV6-4 to TRBJ2-1; possible D gene TRBD1, 6 bases. CDR3 length: 15 residues. CDR1 is MRHNA, CDR2 SNTAGT, per germline. V was cut by 0 bases and J by 6 bases, with 12 bases left in between.

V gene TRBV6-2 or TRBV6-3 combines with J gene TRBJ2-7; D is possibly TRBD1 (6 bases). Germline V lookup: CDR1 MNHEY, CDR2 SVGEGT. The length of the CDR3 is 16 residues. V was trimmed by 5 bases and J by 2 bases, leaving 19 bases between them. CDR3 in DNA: TGTGCCAGCAGTCCCAGGACAGTCCAGAATACCTACGAGCAGTACTTC. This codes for CASSPRTVQNTYEQYF.

CDR3 residues: CASSDFKGEQYF. CDR3 nucleotides: TGTGCCAGCAGCGACTTTAAGGGCGAGCAGTACTTC. The V and J genes are TRBV6-5 and TRBJ2-7; D gene uncertain. The CDR3 length is 12 residues. Per the germline V gene, CDR1 is MNHEY and CDR2 is SVGAGI. V lost 6 bases and J lost 6, with 12 bases in between.

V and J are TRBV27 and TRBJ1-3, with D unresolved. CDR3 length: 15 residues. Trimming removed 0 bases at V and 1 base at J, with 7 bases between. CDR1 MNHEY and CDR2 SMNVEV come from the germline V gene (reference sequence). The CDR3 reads CASSLSSGSGNTIYF. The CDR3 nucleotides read TGTGCCAGCAGTTTATCGTCCGGGTCTGGAAACACCATATATTTT.

This chain's CDR3 is CASSTPDGSRNLNTEAFF. Here the CDR3 DNA reads TGTGCCAGTAGTACCCCGGACGGAAGCCGGAACTTGAACACTGAAGCTTTCTTT. The chain employs TRBV19 and TRBJ1-1; the D is unclear. CDR1 and CDR2 (germline): LNHDA, SQIVND (reference sequence). The V gene lost 4 bases and the J gene lost 0 bases, with 21 bases spanning the gap. The CDR3 runs 18 residues.

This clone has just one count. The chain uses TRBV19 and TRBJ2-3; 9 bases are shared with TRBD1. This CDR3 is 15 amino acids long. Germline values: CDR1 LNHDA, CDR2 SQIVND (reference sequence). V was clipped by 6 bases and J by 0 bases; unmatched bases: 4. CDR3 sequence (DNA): TGTGCCAGTAGCGGACAGGGGTTGAGCACAGATACGCAGTATTTT. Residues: CASSGQGLSTDTQYF.

CDR3 DNA: TGTGCCAGCAGTGAACAGGGGGCGAACACTGAAGCTTTCTTT. Translated: CASSEQGANTEAFF. The chain joins TRBV2 to TRBJ1-1; TRBD1 matches 8 bases. J was trimmed by 1 base and V by 2 bases; bases with no gene match: 0. The CDR3 runs to 14 residues. Per germline, CDR1 SNHLY and CDR2 FYNNEI.

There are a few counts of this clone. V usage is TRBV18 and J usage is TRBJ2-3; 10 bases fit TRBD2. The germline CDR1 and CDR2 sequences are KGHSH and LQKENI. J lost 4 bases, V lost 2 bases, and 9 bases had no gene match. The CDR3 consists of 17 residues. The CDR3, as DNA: TGTGCCAGCTCACCATCAGCGGGGGGGCGACTATCAGATACGCAGTATTTT. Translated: CASSPSAGGRLSDTQYF.

The CDR3 here is CASSENPSANQPQHF. In nucleotides, the CDR3 is TGTGCCAGCAGTGAGAACCCCTCGGCCAATCAGCCCCAGCATTTT. The rearrangement links TRBV25-1 to TRBJ1-5; D unresolved. CDR3 length: 15 residues. Germline-derived CDR1 and CDR2 are MGHDK and SYGVNS. Trimming stripped 3 bases from V and 3 bases from J, with 12 bases between.

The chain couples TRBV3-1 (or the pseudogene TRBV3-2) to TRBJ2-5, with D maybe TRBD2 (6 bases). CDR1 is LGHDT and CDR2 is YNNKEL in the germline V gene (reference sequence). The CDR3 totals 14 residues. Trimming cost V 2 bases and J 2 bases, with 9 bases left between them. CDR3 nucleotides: TGTGCCAGCAGCCAAACCGGGAGTCAAGAGACCCAGTACTTC. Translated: CASSQTGSQETQYF.

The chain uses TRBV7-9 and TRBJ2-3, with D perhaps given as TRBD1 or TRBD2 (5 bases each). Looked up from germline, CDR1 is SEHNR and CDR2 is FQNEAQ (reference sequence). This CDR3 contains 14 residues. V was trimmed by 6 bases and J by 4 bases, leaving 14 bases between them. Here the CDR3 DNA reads TGTGCCAGCAGACGGGACCCCGCCGCAGATACGCAGTATTTT. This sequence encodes CASRRDPAADTQYF.

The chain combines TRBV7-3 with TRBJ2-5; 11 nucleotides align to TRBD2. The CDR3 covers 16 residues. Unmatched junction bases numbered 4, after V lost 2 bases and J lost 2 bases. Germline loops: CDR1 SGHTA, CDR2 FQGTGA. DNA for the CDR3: TGTGCCAGCAGCTTACCCGGGACTAGCGGACAAGAGACCCAGTACTTC. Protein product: CASSLPGTSGQETQYF. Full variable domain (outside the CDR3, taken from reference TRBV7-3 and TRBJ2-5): GAGVSQTPSNKVTEKGKYVELRCDPISGHTALYWYRQSLGQGPEFLIYFQGTGAADDSGLPNDRFFAVRPEGSVSTLKIQRTERGDSAVYLCASSLPGTSGQETQYFGPGTRLLVL.